This TCR beta chain was profiled in a study of cytomegalovirus exposure and HLA in healthy donors. In the case of this clone: Its antigen is not known.

Looked up from germline, CDR1 is SGDLS and CDR2 is YYNGEE. V was shortened by 4 bases and J by 7 bases, with 14 bases between the two germline ends. CDR3 length: 13 amino acids. The primer mix had 60 Vbeta and 13 Jbeta primers. The data were produced by immunoSEQ multiplex PCR, yet TCRdb's version contains in-frame clones alone and is incomplete. Counted here are about 170,000 clones, roughly three quarters occurring once; the ten biggest clones make up 13%. Regarding the study as a whole: Several of the most significant clusters appeared linked to common viral pathogens, based on a later analysis. A later analysis found that most CMV-associated TCR beta chains appeared HLA-restricted.

V and J are TRBV9 and TRBJ1-2, with D possibly TRBD1 on 5 matching bases. The receptor was derived from a woman aged 45-65 years in good health and CMV-seropositive. Material for sequencing was PBMCs. The CDR3 region is CASSLRDYGGYTF. The DNA for the CDR3 is TGTGCCAGCAGCCTCAGGGATTACGGTGGCTACACCTTC.